The 14 T cell receptor beta chains listed next were all sequenced from one sample in a study of shared clonotypes between healthy human individuals. Data came from immunoSEQ multiplex PCR; TCRdb stores just in-frame clones and leaves some out. Here the sample spans 2 million to 2.5 million clones, approximately 93% being singletons. Sequenced sample: naive CD4+ T cells from PBMCs. Subset in this sample: CD45RA+ positively selected. The receptors come from a man aged 18 to 35 in good health. Some clones in this sample may be carry-over from other donors' samples.

The rearrangement links TRBV6-6 to TRBJ1-1; 7 nucleotides match TRBD1. The ends lost 6 bases at V and 3 bases at J; junction bases unmatched: 7. Germline V lookup: CDR1 MNHNY, CDR2 SVGAGI (reference sequence). This CDR3 spans 14 amino acids. CDR3 in DNA: TGTGCCAGCAGGAACAGGGGAGGGGACACTGAAGCTTTCTTT. This translates into CASRNRGGDTEAFF.

The genes are TRBV5-4 and TRBJ2-5; 7 bases match TRBD1. CDR1 SGHNT and CDR2 YYREEE come from the germline V gene (reference sequence). V shed 2 bases and J 2 bases; nucleotides not matched to a gene: 6. This CDR3 contains 15 residues. The chain's CDR3 is CASSFRQGRQETQYF. DNA of the CDR3: TGTGCCAGCAGCTTCCGACAGGGTAGGCAAGAGACCCAGTACTTC.

The gene calls are TRBV5-1 and TRBJ1-4, with D possibly being TRBD1 (5 bases). Trimming took 4 bases from V and 8 from J, leaving 12 bases between them. The CDR3 is 13 amino acids. Germline lookup yields CDR1 SGHRS and CDR2 YFSETQ. The CDR3 sequence is CASSPGTSEKLFF. As DNA, the CDR3 is TGCGCCAGCAGCCCAGGGACTTCCGAAAAACTGTTTTTT.

The V call is TRBV15, the J call TRBJ1-3; 7 bases agree with TRBD1. Unmatched junction bases numbered 11, after V lost 5 bases and J lost 4 bases. The germline V gene encodes CDR1 LNHNV and CDR2 YYDKDF (reference sequence). CDR3 length equals 16 residues. The CDR3 here is CATSVQGTAIGNTIYF. The CDR3 DNA is TGTGCCACCAGCGTCCAGGGGACAGCCATAGGAAACACCATATATTTT.

V usage is TRBV5-6 and J usage is TRBJ1-1, with D perhaps TRBD1 (5 bases). The V end was cut by 4 bases, the J end by 1 base, with 14 bases between. The CDR3 spans 15 residues. Per the germline V gene, CDR1 is SGHDT and CDR2 is YYEEEE. In nucleotides, the CDR3 is TGTGCCAGCAGCCAACTGGGACGGGCGAACACTGAAGCTTTCTTT. Translation gives CASSQLGRANTEAFF.

This chain links TRBV7-2 with TRBJ1-5; possibly TRBD1 for D (6 bases). Germline CDR1 and CDR2: SGHTA and FQGNSA. The CDR3 length is 14 residues. V was clipped by 3 bases and J by 5 bases, with 11 bases between them. This chain's CDR3 is CASSFTRGHQPQHF. The CDR3 coding sequence is TGTGCCAGCAGCTTTACCAGGGGACATCAGCCCCAGCATTTT.

This clone was counted once. V and J are TRBV4-3 and TRBJ2-1; D could derive from TRBD1 or TRBD2 (6 bases each). This CDR3 has 15 amino acids. Germline assignment: CDR1 LGHNA and CDR2 YSLEER. V was clipped by 3 bases and J by 5 bases, with 14 bases between them. For the CDR3, the DNA is TGCGCCAGCAGCCAGCCGGGGGCTCAAAACAATGAGCAGTTCTTC. Translating it yields CASSQPGAQNNEQFF.

The V call is TRBV25-1, the J call TRBJ2-7; no firm D call. Per the germline V gene, CDR1 is MGHDK and CDR2 is SYGVNS. The CDR3 has 11 residues. V was cut by 6 bases and J by 6 bases, with 9 bases left in between. DNA for the CDR3: TGTGCCAGCAGAATGCACACCGAGCAGTACTTC. Encoded protein: CASRMHTEQYF.

For the CDR3, the DNA is TGTGCCAGCAGATTGGGACAGCCCAACACTGAAGCTTTCTTT. Protein product: CASRLGQPNTEAFF. This chain joins TRBV6-1 and TRBJ1-1; 7 bases map to TRBD1. This CDR3 comprises 14 residues. Per the germline V gene, CDR1 is MNHNS and CDR2 is SASEGT. The V gene end was trimmed by 6 bases and the J gene end by 2 bases; junction bases not matched to a gene: 6.

The CDR3: CASSPQTYYGYTF. In nucleotides, the CDR3 is TGTGCCAGCAGCCCACAGACATACTATGGCTACACCTTC. This rearrangement joins TRBV6-1 to TRBJ1-2; D gene unclear. Germline V gives CDR1 MNHNS, CDR2 SASEGT. The length of the CDR3 is 13 residues. Trimming took 6 bases from V and 3 from J, leaving 11 bases between them.

This clone was counted a single time. The chain employs TRBV27 and TRBJ2-5, with TRBD1 identical over 7 bases. The CDR3 loop spans 15 amino acids. V shed 8 bases and J 3 bases; nucleotides not matched to a gene: 12. Germline V gene data show CDR1 as MNHEY and CDR2 as SMNVEV (reference sequence). The CDR3 spells CASARGDRAKETQYF. The CDR3 DNA reads TGTGCCAGCGCCCGAGGGGACAGAGCTAAAGAGACCCAGTACTTC.

This chain's CDR3 is CASSAPGWTSTEAFF. The CDR3 DNA sequence: TGTGCCAGCAGTGCCCCAGGGTGGACGAGCACTGAAGCTTTCTTT. V gene TRBV27 combines with J gene TRBJ1-1; a weak D match, TRBD1 (5 bases). This CDR3 has 15 residues. CDR1 is MNHEY and CDR2 is SMNVEV in the germline V gene (reference sequence). The V end was cut by 5 bases, the J end by 4 bases, with 17 bases between.

This sequence joins TRBV19 and TRBJ2-7; 10 bases are a match to TRBD1. There are 15 residues in the CDR3. CDR1 and CDR2 from the germline V gene are LNHDA and SQIVND (reference sequence). Unmatched junction bases numbered 7, after V lost 4 bases and J lost 4 bases. The chain's CDR3 is CASSRDRGGRYEQYF. CDR3 nucleotide sequence: TGTGCCAGTAGTAGGGACAGGGGCGGTAGGTACGAGCAGTACTTC.

The count of this clone is one. The gene calls are TRBV15 and TRBJ2-3, with D tentatively TRBD2 (5 bases). Trimming left V 0 bases short and J 14 bases short, with 18 bases between. The germline gives CDR1 LNHNV, CDR2 YYDKDF (reference sequence). The CDR3 loop spans 14 amino acids. CDR3 bases: TGTGCCACCAGCAGAGATCGAGGGTACCCTACTAGGTATTTT. It encodes CATSRDRGYPTRYF.